The present T cell receptor beta chain was sequenced within a study of a mutant IDH1 vaccine in newly diagnosed glioma (dated by TCRdb to the early 2020s). Study-level background: Of the 30 to 35 treated patients, approximately 60% were male and approximately 38% were female, and a mean age of around 40 years was recorded. Before enrollment, patients had received standard therapy of radiotherapy alone, temozolomide alone, or radiochemotherapy with temozolomide; most received the combination. Peripheral blood was collected at six visits: V03 (baseline), V05, V07, V10, V12 and V13. For exploratory analyses, 25 to 30 treated patients had longitudinal TCRB deep sequencing done wherever samples were available.

The library was prepared using the immunoSEQ multiplex PCR assay. Rearranged TCR beta chain sequences were amplified using the hsTCRB Kit according to the manufacturer's protocol. An Illumina MiSeq was used to sequence the TCRB libraries. The study's own analysis went as follows. Demultiplexing, trimming and gene mapping were performed with the kit vendor's proprietary platform. In TCRdb, the immuneACCESS table is reduced to in-frame sequences with V and J assigned. These tables do not hold every clone; where another copy was compared, an unresolved V gene accounts for under half, and the others remain unexplained. That table furnishes V, J and clone size, whereas the DNA furnished D and trimming. The sample includes around 63,000 clones, with 91% observed a single time. The top ten constitute over 2.5% of the sample. About this clone itself: The specificity of this receptor is unknown. No quality values exist for individual bases; no much larger clone is one base distant.

What the authors observed across the whole study: Availability determined which PBMC samples were chosen for TCRB deep sequencing. Pseudoprogression appeared unrelated to alterations in the top peripheral T cell clonotypes detected by TCRB sequencing. Immune responses induced by the vaccine were seen in 90% to 95% of patients across multiple MHC alleles. It was noted by the authors that analyses of patient blood samples could not be reproduced owing to sample limitations.

The CDR3 covers 13 residues, taking in both the cysteine and the phenylalanine. Solely the CDR3 DNA is kept, with 39 bases framed from the first base. Looking up the germline V gene yields CDR1 SNHLY and CDR2 FYNNEI. At the junction V is shortened by 4 bases and J by 5 bases, with 9 bases in between. The time point tag for this specimen amounts to: baseline, week 1 (first vaccination visit). The treatment or condition label for this specimen denotes: pre-vaccination baseline after standard-of-care therapy. All donors had newly diagnosed IDH1-mutant astrocytomas of WHO grade 3 or 4 that showed loss of nuclear ATRX. The samples were drawn from NOA16, a multicentre, single-arm, open-label phase I trial in Germany that tested a mutant IDH1 peptide vaccine in humans for the first time. For immunogenicity testing, the blood drawn at visit V03 was used as the baseline sample. Genomic DNA for TCRB sequencing was extracted from EDTA blood using the DNeasy Blood and Tissue Kit.

Sequenced material: PBMCs, taken from a glioma patient treated with radiotherapy, temozolomide or both. Recombination connected TRBV2 to TRBJ2-1, with an unclear D gene assignment. The sequence was obtained from a man aged 45-60 years with glioma. DNA sequence: TGTGCCAGCAGTGTGGTCAGAAACAATGAGCAGTTCTTC. Its protein is CASSVVRNNEQFF.